This TCR beta chain was identified during a study of T cells in localized non-small cell lung cancer. Sequencing was performed with immunoSEQ multiplex PCR; in TCRdb, only in-frame clones are kept and a portion is missing. The repertoire holds fewer than 40,000 clones, just under 80% seen once, with around a third in the top ten. This clone was seen a handful of times. Its target is not known. General study points: Heterogeneity remains possible because sequencing was limited to only one tumor region. Elevated blood T cell density was associated with longer overall survival. In adjacent lung, a median around 50 of the top 100 tumor clones were found. Uninvolved adjacent lung had more T cell clonality than any other tissue, topping tumor.

Trimming removed 0 bases at V and 6 bases at J, with 14 bases between. Germline V lookup: CDR1 ENHRY, CDR2 SYGVKD. The CDR3 totals 15 residues. The sequenced sample was peripheral blood, obtained before any cancer treatment. The TCR was taken from a male donor older than 55 with stage II squamous cell lung carcinoma. This rearrangement joins TRBV10-3 to TRBJ1-2; TRBD1 is a possible D gene (5 bases). The CDR3 spells CAISESRREPNGYTF. CDR3 DNA sequence: TGTGCCATCAGTGAGTCTCGCAGGGAACCCAATGGCTACACCTTC.